The 15 T cell receptor beta chains given below trace back to one sample, sequenced in a study of T-cell reconstitution after alpha-beta-depleted transplantation in children. The TCRbeta library was prepared with unique molecular identifiers. TCRdb reprocessed the PCR reads with MiXCR, giving one entry per CDR3 protein. The top ten clones hold approximately 28% of a sample with about 420,000 distinct CDR3 sequences, 15% to 20% of them seen once. The sample was PBMCs, mostly from graft donor cells, taken 360 days after TCRalphabeta/CD19-depleted stem cell transplant. The source is a boy under three years old who had a stem cell transplant for Wiskott-Aldrich syndrome, so the T cells may come from the graft donor.

CDR3 bases: TGCAGCGTTGAAGACCCTTATTCCTACGAGCAGTACTTC. Encoded protein: CSVEDPYSYEQYF. The chain links TRBV29-1 to TRBJ2-7; D is uncertain. V was pared by 0 bases and J by 1 base, with 7 bases between. The V gene's germline CDR1 is SQVTM and CDR2 ANQGSEA. This CDR3 comprises 13 residues.

This clonotype was detected only a few times. V is TRBV2 and J is TRBJ2-6, with 8 bases fitting TRBD2. The CDR3 runs to 16 residues. V dropped 4 bases and J dropped 0; count of bases not matched to a gene: 2. CDR1 is SNHLY and CDR2 is FYNNEI in the germline V gene. The CDR3 nucleotides are TGTGCCAGCAGTGGTAGCGGGATCTCTGGGGCCAACGTCCTGACTTTC. It yields the protein CASSGSGISGANVLTF.

This clonotype occurred many times. The chain joins TRBV28 to TRBJ2-7; D remains ambiguous. The CDR3 spans 11 residues. Per the germline V gene, CDR1 is MDHEN and CDR2 is SYDVKM. V was clipped by 7 bases and J by 6 bases, with 10 bases between them. CDR3 sequence (DNA): TGTGCCAGCAAGGATGGGCCCGAGCAGTACTTC. Translated: CASKDGPEQYF.

The chain employs TRBV12-3 or TRBV12-4 and TRBJ1-5; D is unclear. V was trimmed by 3 bases and J by 1 base, leaving 10 bases between them. The CDR3 contains 15 residues. The DNA for the CDR3 is TGTGCCAGCAGTTTTAATATCGGAAGCAATCAGCCCCAGCATTTT. Amino acid sequence: CASSFNIGSNQPQHF.

This clonotype appeared a few times. The chain joins TRBV25-1 to TRBJ2-5; the D gene is possibly TRBD1 (5 bases). Germline values: CDR1 MGHDK, CDR2 SYGVNS. The length of the CDR3 is 14 residues. V was cut by 0 bases and J by 7 bases, with 12 bases left in between. The CDR3: CASSEYREVGTQYF. The CDR3 nucleotides read TGTGCCAGCAGTGAATACAGGGAAGTAGGGACCCAGTACTTC.

This clonotype was detected a few times. V is TRBV2 and J is TRBJ2-7; tentatively, D is TRBD1 (6 bases). V lost 4 bases to trimming and J lost 0 bases, with 13 bases between them. Germline CDR1 and CDR2: SNHLY and FYNNEI. This CDR3 has 15 residues. CDR3 sequence (DNA): TGTGCCAGCAGTGCCGGACAGTCAAGCTCCTACGAGCAGTACTTC. Translating gives CASSAGQSSSYEQYF.

This clonotype was counted only a few times. V is TRBV10-2 and J is TRBJ2-3; D not resolved. The CDR3 runs 15 residues. V lost 5 bases and J 0 bases, leaving 12 bases between the germline ends. Germline CDR1 reads WSHSY; CDR2 reads SAAADI. CDR3 amino acids: CASSILASSTDTQYF. DNA of the CDR3: TGCGCCAGCAGTATCTTGGCGTCCAGCACAGATACGCAGTATTTT.

Only a few counts were recorded for this clonotype. The chain links TRBV12-3 or TRBV12-4 to TRBJ2-2; tentative D call: TRBD2 (5 bases). This CDR3 has 14 amino acids. With 5 bases removed from V and 3 bases from J, the gap between germline ends came to 10 bases. The CDR3 sequence: CASSAEGYTGELFF. In nucleotides, the CDR3 is TGTGCCAGCAGTGCCGAGGGATACACCGGGGAGCTGTTTTTT.

This clonotype was seen a few times. This rearrangement joins TRBV5-1 to TRBJ2-5; 7 nucleotides agree with TRBD2. The V gene end was trimmed by 4 bases and the J gene end by 2 bases; junction bases not matched to a gene: 8. CDR1 and CDR2 (germline): SGHRS, YFSETQ. The CDR3 extends over 15 amino acids. The CDR3 DNA reads TGCGCCAGCAGCCATGGTCTAGCGGCACAAGAGACCCAGTACTTC. This codes for CASSHGLAAQETQYF.

CDR3 coding DNA: TGCGCCAGCAAAGCGGGCGGATACGAGCAGTACTTC. It is translated as CASKAGGYEQYF. The rearrangement uses TRBV5-1 and TRBJ2-7; TRBD2 is a possible D gene (6 bases). The CDR3 spans 12 residues. V lost 6 bases and J lost 4, with 11 bases in between. The germline CDR1 and CDR2 sequences are SGHRS and YFSETQ.

The CDR3 DNA reads TGTGCCAGCAGTTTCTTAGGTGTGACTAGACTCGCAGATACGCAGTATTTT. Its protein product is CASSFLGVTRLADTQYF. V usage is TRBV28 and J usage is TRBJ2-3, with a weak D call TRBD2 (6 bases). The V gene's germline CDR1 is MDHEN and CDR2 SYDVKM. This CDR3 is built from 17 residues. The ends were cut back, 3 bases at V and 4 bases at J, with 20 bases in the middle.

The rearrangement uses TRBV29-1 and TRBJ2-7, with 8 bases that match TRBD1. The germline V gene has CDR1 SQVTM and CDR2 ANQGSEA. The CDR3 length is 13 residues. V shed 3 bases and J 2 bases; nucleotides not matched to a gene: 3. CDR3 amino acids: CSVEDRVTYEQYF. The CDR3 DNA sequence: TGCAGCGTTGAGGACAGGGTTACCTACGAGCAGTACTTC.

The sample holds a few counts of this clonotype. This chain links TRBV18 with TRBJ2-7; D is undetermined. CDR1 and CDR2 from the germline V gene are KGHSH and LQKENI. The V end was cut by 0 bases, the J end by 6 bases, with 12 bases between. The CDR3 sequence is 14 residues long. CDR3 DNA sequence: TGTGCCAGCTCACCACCGCTGGTTTGGAGCGAGCAGTACTTC. Translated: CASSPPLVWSEQYF.

This clonotype was detected a few times. The chain links TRBV15 to TRBJ2-7; 7 bases line up with TRBD1. Trimming removed 1 base from V and 2 bases from J; junction bases left unmatched: 2. This CDR3 region has 14 residues. Looked up from germline, CDR1 is LNHNV and CDR2 is YYDKDF (reference sequence). CDR3 nucleotides: TGTGCCACCAGCAGAGGGGGGACAGCCTACGAGCAGTACTTC. Its translation is CATSRGGTAYEQYF. Variable domain in full (rest from reference TRBV15 and TRBJ2-7): DAMVIQNPRYQVTQFGKPVTLSCSQTLNHNVMYWYQQKSSQAPKLLFHYYDKDFNNEADTPDNFQSRRPNTSFCFLDIRSPGLGDTAMYLCATSRGGTAYEQYFGPGTRLTVT.

The table lists this clonotype with a few counts. The chain combines TRBV5-1 with TRBJ2-7; 12 bases are a match to TRBD2. J lost 3 bases, V lost 2 bases, and 3 bases had no gene match. The CDR3 extends over 15 amino acids. In germline, CDR1 is SGHRS, CDR2 YFSETQ. CDR3 sequence (DNA): TGCGCCAGCAGCTTAAGGACTAGCGGGGACTACGAGCAGTACTTC. This gives the protein CASSLRTSGDYEQYF.